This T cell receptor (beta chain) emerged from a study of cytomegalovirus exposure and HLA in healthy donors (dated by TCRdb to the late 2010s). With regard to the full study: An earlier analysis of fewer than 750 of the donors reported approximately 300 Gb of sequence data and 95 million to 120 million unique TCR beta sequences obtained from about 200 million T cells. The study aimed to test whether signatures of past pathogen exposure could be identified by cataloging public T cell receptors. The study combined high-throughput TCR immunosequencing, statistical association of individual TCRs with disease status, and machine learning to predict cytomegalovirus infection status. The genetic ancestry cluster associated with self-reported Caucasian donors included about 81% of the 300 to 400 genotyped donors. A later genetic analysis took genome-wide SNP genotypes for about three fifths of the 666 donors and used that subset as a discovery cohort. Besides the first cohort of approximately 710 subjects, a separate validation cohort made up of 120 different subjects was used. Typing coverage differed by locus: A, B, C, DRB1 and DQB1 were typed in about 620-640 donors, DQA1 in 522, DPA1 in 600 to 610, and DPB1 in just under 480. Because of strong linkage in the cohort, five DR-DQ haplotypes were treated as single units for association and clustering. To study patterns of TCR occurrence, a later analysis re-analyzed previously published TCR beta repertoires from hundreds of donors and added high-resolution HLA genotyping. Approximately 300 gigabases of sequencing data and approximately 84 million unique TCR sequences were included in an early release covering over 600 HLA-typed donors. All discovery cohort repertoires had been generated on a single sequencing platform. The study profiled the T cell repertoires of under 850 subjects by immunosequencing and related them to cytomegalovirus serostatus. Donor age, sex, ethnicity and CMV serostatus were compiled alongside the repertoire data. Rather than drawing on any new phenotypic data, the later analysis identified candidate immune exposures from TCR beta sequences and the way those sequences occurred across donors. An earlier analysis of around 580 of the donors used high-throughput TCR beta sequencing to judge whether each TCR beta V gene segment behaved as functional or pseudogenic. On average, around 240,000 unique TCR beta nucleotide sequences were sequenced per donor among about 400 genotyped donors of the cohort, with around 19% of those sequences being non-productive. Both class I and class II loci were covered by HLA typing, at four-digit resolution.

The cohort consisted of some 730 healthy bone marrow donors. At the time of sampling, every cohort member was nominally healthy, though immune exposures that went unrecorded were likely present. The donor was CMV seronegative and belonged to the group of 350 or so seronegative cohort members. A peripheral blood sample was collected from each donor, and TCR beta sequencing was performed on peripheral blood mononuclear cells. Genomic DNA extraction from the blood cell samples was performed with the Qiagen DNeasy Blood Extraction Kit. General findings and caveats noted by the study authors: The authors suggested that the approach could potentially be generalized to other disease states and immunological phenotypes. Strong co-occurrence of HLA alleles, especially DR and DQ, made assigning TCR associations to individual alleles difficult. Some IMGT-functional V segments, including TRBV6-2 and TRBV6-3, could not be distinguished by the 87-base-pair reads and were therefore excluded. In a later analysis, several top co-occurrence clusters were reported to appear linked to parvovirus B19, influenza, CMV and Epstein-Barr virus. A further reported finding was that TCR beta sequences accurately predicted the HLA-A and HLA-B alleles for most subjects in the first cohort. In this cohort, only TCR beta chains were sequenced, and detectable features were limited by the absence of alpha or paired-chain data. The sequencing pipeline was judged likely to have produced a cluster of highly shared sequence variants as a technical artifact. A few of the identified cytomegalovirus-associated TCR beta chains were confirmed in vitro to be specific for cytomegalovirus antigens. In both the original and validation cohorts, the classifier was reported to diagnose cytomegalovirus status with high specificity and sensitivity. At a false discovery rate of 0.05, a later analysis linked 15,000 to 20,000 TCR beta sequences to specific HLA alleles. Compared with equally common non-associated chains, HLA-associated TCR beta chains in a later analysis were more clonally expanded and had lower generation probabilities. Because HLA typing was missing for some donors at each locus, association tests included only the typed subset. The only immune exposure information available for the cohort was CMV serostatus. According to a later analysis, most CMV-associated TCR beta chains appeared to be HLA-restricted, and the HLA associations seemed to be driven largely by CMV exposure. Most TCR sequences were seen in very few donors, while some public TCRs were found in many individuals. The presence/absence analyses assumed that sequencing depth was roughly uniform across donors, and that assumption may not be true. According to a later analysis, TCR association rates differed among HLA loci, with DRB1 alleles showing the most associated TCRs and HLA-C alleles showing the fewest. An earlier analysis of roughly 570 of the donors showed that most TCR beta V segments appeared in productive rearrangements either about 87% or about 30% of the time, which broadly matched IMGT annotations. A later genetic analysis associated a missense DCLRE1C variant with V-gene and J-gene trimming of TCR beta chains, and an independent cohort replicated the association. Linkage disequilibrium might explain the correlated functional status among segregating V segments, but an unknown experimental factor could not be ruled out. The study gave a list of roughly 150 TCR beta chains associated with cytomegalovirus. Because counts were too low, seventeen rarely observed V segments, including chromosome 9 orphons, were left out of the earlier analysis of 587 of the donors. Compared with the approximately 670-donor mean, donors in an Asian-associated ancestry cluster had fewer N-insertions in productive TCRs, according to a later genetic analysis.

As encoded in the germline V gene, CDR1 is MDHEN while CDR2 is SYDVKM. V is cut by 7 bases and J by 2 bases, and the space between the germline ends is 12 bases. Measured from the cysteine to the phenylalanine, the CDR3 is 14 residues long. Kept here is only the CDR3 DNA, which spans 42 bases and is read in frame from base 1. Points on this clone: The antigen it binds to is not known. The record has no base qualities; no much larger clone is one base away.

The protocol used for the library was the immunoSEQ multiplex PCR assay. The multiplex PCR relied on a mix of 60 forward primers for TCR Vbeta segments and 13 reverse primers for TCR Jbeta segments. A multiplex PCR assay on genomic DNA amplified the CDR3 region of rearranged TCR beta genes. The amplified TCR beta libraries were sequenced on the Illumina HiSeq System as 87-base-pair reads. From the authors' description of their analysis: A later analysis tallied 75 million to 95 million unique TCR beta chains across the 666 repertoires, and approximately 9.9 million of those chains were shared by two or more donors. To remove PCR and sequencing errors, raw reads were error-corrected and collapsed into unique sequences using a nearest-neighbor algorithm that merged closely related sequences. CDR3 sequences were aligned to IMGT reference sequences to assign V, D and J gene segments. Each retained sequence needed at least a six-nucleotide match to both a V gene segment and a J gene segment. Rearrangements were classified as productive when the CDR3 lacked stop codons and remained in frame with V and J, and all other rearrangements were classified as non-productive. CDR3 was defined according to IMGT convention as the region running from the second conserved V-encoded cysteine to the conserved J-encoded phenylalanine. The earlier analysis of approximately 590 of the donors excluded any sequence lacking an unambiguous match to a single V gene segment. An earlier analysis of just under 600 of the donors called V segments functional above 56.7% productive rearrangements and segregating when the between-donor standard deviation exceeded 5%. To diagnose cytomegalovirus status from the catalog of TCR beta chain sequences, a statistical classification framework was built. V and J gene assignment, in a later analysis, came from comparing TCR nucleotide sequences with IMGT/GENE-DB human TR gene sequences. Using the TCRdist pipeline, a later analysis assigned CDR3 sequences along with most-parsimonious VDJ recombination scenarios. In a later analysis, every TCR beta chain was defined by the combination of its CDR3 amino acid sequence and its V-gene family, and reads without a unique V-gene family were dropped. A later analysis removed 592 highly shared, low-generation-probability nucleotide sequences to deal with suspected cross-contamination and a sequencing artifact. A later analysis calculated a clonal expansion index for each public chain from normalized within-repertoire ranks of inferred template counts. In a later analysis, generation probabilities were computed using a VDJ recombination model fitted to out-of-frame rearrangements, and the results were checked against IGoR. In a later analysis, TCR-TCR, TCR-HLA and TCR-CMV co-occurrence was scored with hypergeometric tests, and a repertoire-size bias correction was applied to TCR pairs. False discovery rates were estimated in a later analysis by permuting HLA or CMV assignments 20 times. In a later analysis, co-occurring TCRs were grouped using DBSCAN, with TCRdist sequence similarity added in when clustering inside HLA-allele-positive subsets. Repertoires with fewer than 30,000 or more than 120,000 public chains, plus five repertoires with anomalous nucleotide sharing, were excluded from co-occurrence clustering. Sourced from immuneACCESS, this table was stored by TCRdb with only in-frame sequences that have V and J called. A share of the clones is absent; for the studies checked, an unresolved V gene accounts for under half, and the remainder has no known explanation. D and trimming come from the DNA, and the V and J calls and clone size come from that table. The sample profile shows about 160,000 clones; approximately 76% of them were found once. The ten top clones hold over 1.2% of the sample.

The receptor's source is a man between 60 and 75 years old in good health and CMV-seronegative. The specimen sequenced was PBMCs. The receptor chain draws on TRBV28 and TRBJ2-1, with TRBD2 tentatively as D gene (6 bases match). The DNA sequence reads TGTGCCAGCACGGTAGCGGACACCTACAATGAGCAGTTCTTC. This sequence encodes CASTVADTYNEQFF.